The subject of this entry is one TCR beta chain. Its antigen is as yet unknown. The data derive from a study of T cells in tuberculosis. Overall study: A South African cohort included IGRA-negative adolescents, latently infected IGRA-positive adolescents and adults with active tuberculosis.

The protocol was immunoSEQ multiplex PCR, while the TCRdb copy is restricted to in-frame clones and leaves out a portion. The sample contains about 29,000 clones, roughly 89% of which appear only once. The junction had 7 bases not matched to a gene; V was cut back by 4 bases and J by 5 bases. CDR3 length: 15 residues. Per germline, CDR1 MRHNA and CDR2 SNTAGT. Broader study findings: Smaller distances to GMM-specific TCRs suggested their expansion in active tuberculosis.

The V and J genes are TRBV6-4 and TRBJ2-1, with 8 bases matching TRBD2. The sequenced material came from PBMCs. This TCR derives from a donor aged 10-29 years with latent tuberculosis or without tuberculosis infection. CDR3 residues: CASSVRAGDHNEQFF. In DNA form, the CDR3 reads TGTGCCAGCAGTGTGCGAGCGGGGGACCACAATGAGCAGTTCTTC.